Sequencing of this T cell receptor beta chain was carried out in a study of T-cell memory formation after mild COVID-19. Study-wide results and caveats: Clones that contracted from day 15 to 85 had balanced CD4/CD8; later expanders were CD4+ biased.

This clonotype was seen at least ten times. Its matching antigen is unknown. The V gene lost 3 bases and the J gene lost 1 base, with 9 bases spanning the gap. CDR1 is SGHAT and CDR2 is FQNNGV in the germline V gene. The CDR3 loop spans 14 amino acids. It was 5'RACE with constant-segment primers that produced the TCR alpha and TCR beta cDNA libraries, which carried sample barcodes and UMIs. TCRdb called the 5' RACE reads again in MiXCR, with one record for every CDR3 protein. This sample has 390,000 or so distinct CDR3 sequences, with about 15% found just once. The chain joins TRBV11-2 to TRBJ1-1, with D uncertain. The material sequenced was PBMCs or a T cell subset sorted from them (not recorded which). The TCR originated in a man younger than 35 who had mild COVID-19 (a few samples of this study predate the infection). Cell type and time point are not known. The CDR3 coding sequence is TGTGCCAGCAGCTTTGTTCGCCGGAACACTGAAGCTTTCTTT. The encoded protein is CASSFVRRNTEAFF. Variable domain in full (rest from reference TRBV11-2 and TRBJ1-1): EAGVAQSPRYKIIEKRQSVAFWCNPISGHATLYWYQQILGQGPKLLIQFQNNGVVDDSQLPKDRFSAERLKGVDSTLKIQPAKLEDSAVYLCASSFVRRNTEAFFGQGTRLTVV.